This T cell receptor beta chain came from a study of blood T cells in healthy people across ages. Study-wide points: Higher diversity and more naive CD4+ cells were features of long-lived donors, compared to aged donors. A strong correlation between TCR beta diversity and naive T cell percentage was seen.

This clonotype was observed many times. The antigen remains unidentified. It was with a sample-barcoded 5' primer and a J-beta primer mix that a second PCR of about 6 to 11 cycles was run. A tag from a template-switch adaptor with 12 random nucleotides marked each cDNA molecule. Using its own MiXCR run on the 5' RACE reads, TCRdb lists one record per CDR3 protein. The table includes approximately 810,000 distinct CDR3 sequences, 25% to 30% detected once. Germline V gene sequence: CDR1 SNHLY, CDR2 FYNNEI. There are 15 residues in the CDR3. The V and J ends lost 7 bases and 6 bases, in that order; junction bases with no gene match: 12. Every participating donor contributed 9.5 to 10 milliliters of peripheral blood through a draw.

V usage is TRBV2 and J usage is TRBJ2-1, with 7 bases fitting TRBD2. The clonotype originates from a woman of 80 years or more in good health. Sequencing used blood. CDR3 nucleotide sequence: TGTGCCAGCACCCCACTAGCGCCGGAAACCAATGAGCAGTTCTTC. Protein sequence: CASTPLAPETNEQFF.